This T cell receptor (beta chain) was recovered during a study of PD-L1 blockade in urothelial cancer. Study overall: About 90% of the roughly 29 patients were men with bladder-origin urothelial cancer. Overall study results and limits: Where pretreatment blood TCR clonality fell below the median, better survival was predicted.

Patients each gave 1 to 8 samples, pretreatment and on-treatment. Every PCR was spiked with synthetic TCR analog templates. The assay was immunoSEQ multiplex PCR, and TCRdb's table has in-frame clones only and misses some. The profile shows around 41,000 clones, 70% to 90% of them singletons. With 2 bases removed from V and 0 bases from J, the gap between germline ends came to 10 bases. CDR3 length: 15 residues. Germline-derived CDR1 and CDR2 are MDHEN and SYDVKM. A word on this clone: No antigen is known for it.

This chain links TRBV28 with TRBJ1-1; D possibly corresponds to TRBD1 (5 bases). The input for sequencing was PBMCs, taken around atezolizumab (anti-PD-L1) treatment. The TCR originated in a woman aged 60-75 years with urothelial cancer. In DNA, the CDR3 is TGTGCCAGCAGTTTACGGGCGGACATGAACACTGAAGCTTTCTTT. Translated: CASSLRADMNTEAFF.